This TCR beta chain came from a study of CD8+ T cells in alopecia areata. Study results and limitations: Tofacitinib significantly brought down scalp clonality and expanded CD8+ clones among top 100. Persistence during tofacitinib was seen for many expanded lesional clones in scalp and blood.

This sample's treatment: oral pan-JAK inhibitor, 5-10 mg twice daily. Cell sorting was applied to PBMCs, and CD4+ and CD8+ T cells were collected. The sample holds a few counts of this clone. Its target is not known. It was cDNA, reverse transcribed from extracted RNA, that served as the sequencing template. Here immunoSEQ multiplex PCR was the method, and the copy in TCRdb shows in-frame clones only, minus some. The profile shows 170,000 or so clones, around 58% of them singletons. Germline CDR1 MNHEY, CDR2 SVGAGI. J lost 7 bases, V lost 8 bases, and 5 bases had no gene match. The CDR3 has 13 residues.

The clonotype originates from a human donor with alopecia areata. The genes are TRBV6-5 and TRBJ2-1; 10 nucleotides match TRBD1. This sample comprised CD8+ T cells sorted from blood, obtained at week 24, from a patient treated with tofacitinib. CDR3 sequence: CASGTGVGNEQFF. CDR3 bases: TGTGCCAGCGGGACAGGGGTGGGAAATGAGCAGTTCTTC.